What follows describes a single T cell receptor (beta chain). Its antigen is not identified. V lost 5 bases to trimming and J lost 6 bases; unmatched junction nucleotides: 4. The germline V gene has CDR1 MNHEY and CDR2 SVGAGI. The CDR3 covers 14 residues. Sequencing was performed with immunoSEQ multiplex PCR; in TCRdb, only in-frame clones are kept and a portion is missing. The sample gives roughly 990 clones, approximately 80% of which show up once; 7.5% to 9% is in the top ten. Blood CD4+ CD25-low CD127-high conventional T cells supplied the genomic DNA template. This entry comes from a study of regulatory and conventional T cells in RAG deficiency. Regarding the study as a whole: Treg unique TCR beta sequences were about 100-fold fewer in Omenn syndrome and CID/AS patients than controls. Patient subsets had shorter CDR3s; Omenn Treg-Tconv overlap exceeded 85%.

The specimen sequenced was CD4+ effector T cells sorted from blood. The rearrangement links TRBV6-5 to TRBJ2-1, with TRBD2 identical over 10 bases. This receptor was taken from a human donor with RAG deficiency presenting as combined immunodeficiency. CDR3 nucleotides: TGTGCCAGCAGTCCAGCGGGAGGGCCCAATGAGCAGTTCTTC. Amino acid sequence: CASSPAGGPNEQFF.